This T cell receptor beta chain was obtained from a study of cytomegalovirus exposure and HLA in healthy donors. V was pared by 4 bases and J by 2 bases, with 10 bases of the junction left unmatched. Germline CDR1 and CDR2: SGHNT and YYREEE (reference sequence). CDR3 size: 16 residues. Data came from immunoSEQ multiplex PCR; TCRdb stores just in-frame clones and leaves some out. The sample carries about 130,000 clones, roughly four fifths recorded once. This clone appeared a few times. The gene calls are TRBV5-4 and TRBJ2-5; 8 bases are a match to TRBD2. The receptor comes from a man aged 25 to 40 in good health and CMV-seropositive. Sequences were obtained from PBMCs. Here the CDR3 DNA reads TGTGCCAGCAGCGATTTGGGGGGCGGGGGGCAAGAGACCCAGTACTTC. Its protein is CASSDLGGGGQETQYF.